This passage covers 22 T cell receptor beta chains from one sample sequenced in a study of cytomegalovirus exposure and HLA in healthy donors. PCR was performed using 60 Vbeta and 13 Jbeta primers. Profiled with immunoSEQ multiplex PCR; TCRdb holds only in-frame clones, not every one. This sample has about 160,000 clones, with around 74% found just once. The sequenced material came from PBMCs. These receptor sequences come from a man aged 18 to 29 in good health and CMV-seronegative.

The V and J genes are TRBV7-2 and TRBJ2-5; 7 nucleotides agree with TRBD2. There are 13 residues in the CDR3. Germline CDR1 reads SGHTA; CDR2 reads FQGNSA. V lost 1 base and J lost 7; bases outside the gene matches: 3. CDR3 amino acids: CASSLERDATQYF. The CDR3 bases are TGTGCCAGCAGCTTAGAGCGGGACGCGACCCAGTACTTC. The full variable domain, rest sourced from reference TRBV7-2 and TRBJ2-5, is GAGVSQSPSNKVTEKGKDVELRCDPISGHTALYWYRQSLGQGLEFLIYFQGNSAPDKSGLPSDRFSAERTGGSVSTLTIQRTQQEDSAVYLCASSLERDATQYFGPGTRLLVL.

CDR3: CASSLKVSGTGRNTQYF. CDR3 bases: TGTGCCAGCAGCTTAAAGGTTTCGGGGACAGGGAGAAATACGCAGTATTTT. The chain recombines TRBV7-8 with TRBJ2-3, with 9 bases matching TRBD1. CDR3 length: 17 amino acids. The V gene end was trimmed by 2 bases and the J gene end by 7 bases; junction bases not matched to a gene: 13. From germline, CDR1 is SGHVS and CDR2 FQNEAQ. Full variable domain (missing parts from reference TRBV7-8 and TRBJ2-3): GAGVSQSPRYKVAKRGQDVALRCDPISGHVSLFWYQQALGQGPEFLTYFQNEAQLDKSGLPSDRFFAERPEGSVSTLKIQRTQQEDSAVYLCASSLKVSGTGRNTQYFGPGTRLTVL.

This clone was counted once. The chain has TRBV7-2 and TRBJ1-2; D unclear. The germline V gene has CDR1 SGHTA and CDR2 FQGNSA. This CDR3 has 15 residues. V lost 1 base, J lost 5 bases, and 14 bases lay in between. The CDR3 DNA sequence: TGTGCCAGCAGCTTAGGTAGAGCAGGCCCTTATGGCTACACCTTC. This sequence encodes CASSLGRAGPYGYTF.

The chain joins TRBV9 to TRBJ2-3; 8 bases agree with TRBD2. The CDR3 length is 17 residues. The germline gives CDR1 SGDLS, CDR2 YYNGEE. The trim removed 4 bases at V and 4 bases at J, leaving 14 bases unmatched. CDR3 amino acids: CASSIPAAGAVADTQYF. The CDR3 DNA reads TGTGCCAGCAGCATCCCTGCAGCGGGAGCGGTCGCAGATACGCAGTATTTT.

Comments on this clone: The same CDR3 arises from other DNA sequences in this sample as well. The genes are TRBV4-3 and TRBJ1-4; TRBD1 aligns across 9 bases. Germline values: CDR1 LGHNA, CDR2 YSLEER. J lost 4 bases, V lost 3 bases, and 0 bases had no gene match. This CDR3 comprises 14 residues. This CDR3 reads CASSQGQGNEKLFF. The CDR3 bases are TGCGCCAGCAGCCAGGGACAGGGTAATGAAAAACTGTTTTTT.

The chain combines TRBV2 with TRBJ1-6, with no clear D. Germline CDR1 is SNHLY and CDR2 is FYNNEI. This CDR3 is built from 16 residues. V was cut by 4 bases and J by 5 bases, with 15 bases left in between. This chain's CDR3 is CASSVLGLKNNSPLHF. CDR3 nucleotide sequence: TGTGCCAGCAGTGTCCTGGGCCTGAAAAATAATTCACCCCTCCACTTT.

This clone came up a few times. V gene TRBV20-1 combines with J gene TRBJ2-7; possibly TRBD2 for D (5 bases). With 5 bases removed from V and 6 bases from J, the gap between germline ends came to 11 bases. The CDR3 extends over 11 amino acids. CDR1 and CDR2 (germline): DFQATT, SNEGSKA (reference sequence). CDR3 sequence (DNA): TGCAGTGCTCTTGGAGGTTCCGAGCAGTACTTC. This sequence encodes CSALGGSEQYF.

This clone was seen more than once but under ten times. This rearrangement joins TRBV6-5 to TRBJ2-5, with 9 bases identical to TRBD1. The V gene's germline CDR1 is MNHEY and CDR2 SVGAGI. This CDR3 has 15 amino acids. The J segment lost 2 bases and the V segment lost 2 bases, leaving 3 bases of the junction unmatched. The CDR3: CASSYTGTGQETQYF. The CDR3 DNA reads TGTGCCAGCAGTTACACTGGGACAGGGCAAGAGACCCAGTACTTC.

The gene calls are TRBV7-8 and TRBJ2-7; 7 bases line up with TRBD2. Germline V gives CDR1 SGHVS, CDR2 FQNEAQ. The CDR3 covers 16 residues. J gave up 0 bases and V 1 base, and 6 bases lay outside the gene matches. CDR3 nucleotides: TGTGCCAGCAGCTTAGTCAGCGGGGCTCACTCCTACGAGCAGTACTTC. Encoded protein: CASSLVSGAHSYEQYF. Complete variable domain (other parts from reference TRBV7-8 and TRBJ2-7): GAGVSQSPRYKVAKRGQDVALRCDPISGHVSLFWYQQALGQGPEFLTYFQNEAQLDKSGLPSDRFFAERPEGSVSTLKIQRTQQEDSAVYLCASSLVSGAHSYEQYFGPGTRLTVT.

The V and J genes are TRBV11-2 and TRBJ1-2, with D maybe TRBD1 (6 bases). This CDR3 has 15 residues. Germline CDR1 SGHAT, CDR2 FQNNGV. The V gene lost 5 bases and the J gene lost 0 bases, with 13 bases spanning the gap. CDR3 in DNA: TGTGCCAGCAGCCCCTGGCAGGGGACTAACTATGGCTACACCTTC. Translation: CASSPWQGTNYGYTF.

This clone was picked up a small number of times. The rearrangement links TRBV5-6 to TRBJ2-7, with D maybe TRBD1 (5 bases). V lost 4 bases, J lost 4 bases, and 9 bases lay in between. This CDR3 is 12 amino acids long. Per germline, CDR1 SGHDT and CDR2 YYEEEE. The CDR3 DNA sequence: TGTGCCAGCAGCGCCGACAGTTACGAGCAGTACTTC. Translation: CASSADSYEQYF.

The rearrangement links TRBV5-1 to TRBJ1-6, with a possible D match to TRBD1 (5 bases). CDR3 size: 15 residues. V lost 0 bases and J 6 bases, leaving 10 bases between the germline ends. Germline V CDR1 and CDR2: SGHRS, YFSETQ. The CDR3 protein is CASSLAGGRNSPLHF. CDR3 bases: TGCGCCAGCAGCTTGGCGGGGGGACGTAATTCACCCCTCCACTTT.

The rearrangement joins TRBV4-1 to TRBJ1-5, with a tentative D call TRBD1 (5 bases). V lost 1 base to trimming and J lost 4 bases, with 14 bases between them. The CDR3 runs to 16 residues. The germline V gene has CDR1 MGHRA and CDR2 YSYEKL. The CDR3 region is CASSQVPLTGNQPQHF. The CDR3 bases are TGCGCCAGCAGCCAAGTCCCCCTAACAGGTAATCAGCCCCAGCATTTT.

The rearrangement uses TRBV20-1 and TRBJ1-1; D is uncertain. The CDR3 length is 11 residues. Germline CDR1 is DFQATT and CDR2 is SNEGSKA (reference sequence). Trimming removed 6 bases at V and 8 bases at J, with 13 bases between. CDR3 nucleotide sequence: TGCAGTGCCCCCCTCCAGGTCGAAGCTTTCTTT. It is translated as CSAPLQVEAFF.

This clone was observed a single time. The chain is built from TRBV6-1 and TRBJ2-5; D possibly corresponds to TRBD1 (5 bases). The end of the DNA fits TRBJ2-7 better, so the J call may be wrong. This CDR3 contains 14 residues. Germline lookup yields CDR1 MNHNS and CDR2 SASEGT. CDR3 bases: TGTGCCAGCAGTGAAGGGGGCGCTTTGAACGAGCAGTACTTC. Translated, it gives CASSEGGALNEQYF.

The CDR3 nucleotides read TGTGCCAGCAGTTACTTGGTCAGGGGGCCTCTTCACGAGCAGTACTTC. Its translation: CASSYLVRGPLHEQYF. This chain joins TRBV6-5 and TRBJ2-7; 8 bases agree with TRBD1. V lost 1 base, J lost 5 bases, and 10 bases stayed unmatched. Germline-derived CDR1 and CDR2 are MNHEY and SVGAGI. The CDR3 contains 16 residues.

This clone was recorded only once. J is TRBJ1-2 and V is TRBV19, with D tentatively TRBD1 (6 bases). Trimming took 6 bases from V and 9 from J, leaving 26 bases between them. Germline CDR1 and CDR2: LNHDA and SQIVND (reference sequence). The CDR3 has 16 amino acids. CDR3 bases: TGTGCCAGTAGCCTACAGGGAGGGACGGTTACTAGGAGCTACACCTTC. Its protein product is CASSLQGGTVTRSYTF.

V gene TRBV4-2 combines with J gene TRBJ2-7, with D perhaps TRBD1 (6 bases). Trimming removed 2 bases from V and 5 bases from J, with 19 bases in between. The germline CDR1 and CDR2 sequences are LGHNA and YNFKEQ. The CDR3 has 16 residues. The CDR3 region is CASSQLGATFFDEQYF. For the CDR3, the DNA is TGTGCCAGCAGCCAACTGGGGGCGACCTTTTTCGACGAGCAGTACTTC.

The chain is built from TRBV6-6 and TRBJ2-7; tentatively, D is TRBD2 (6 bases). This CDR3 comprises 13 residues. CDR1 is MNHNY and CDR2 is SVGAGI in the germline V gene (reference sequence). The V end lost 1 base, the J end lost 5 bases, and 9 bases lay between the germline ends. The chain's CDR3 is CASSYWPGDEQYF. In nucleotides, the CDR3 is TGTGCCAGCAGTTACTGGCCGGGGGACGAGCAGTACTTC.

V usage is TRBV19 and J usage is TRBJ2-5; 8 bases are a match to TRBD2. This CDR3 is built from 14 residues. V dropped 3 bases and J dropped 5; count of bases not matched to a gene: 5. The germline CDR1 and CDR2 sequences are LNHDA and SQIVND (reference sequence). The CDR3 DNA sequence: TGTGCCAGTAGTATCATTAGCGGGACGGAGACCCAGTACTTC. Its translation is CASSIISGTETQYF.

The V gene is TRBV9, the J gene TRBJ2-5, with 8 bases identical to TRBD1. Trimming removed 2 bases from V and 5 bases from J; junction bases left unmatched: 8. CDR1 SGDLS and CDR2 YYNGEE come from the germline V gene. The CDR3 covers 15 residues. The CDR3 DNA follows: TGTGCCAGCAGCGTGGGGGCAGGGGGCGAGGAGACCCAGTACTTC. Encoded protein: CASSVGAGGEETQYF.

The genes are TRBV5-1 and TRBJ2-7, with TRBD2 identical over 9 bases. The germline V gene has CDR1 SGHRS and CDR2 YFSETQ. This CDR3 has 15 amino acids. J was trimmed by 6 bases and V by 3 bases; bases with no gene match: 10. Here the CDR3 DNA reads TGCGCCAGCAGCTCCTTAGCGGGAGTGAACGCCGAGCAGTACTTC. It yields the protein CASSSLAGVNAEQYF.